Listed below are T cell receptor beta chains from one sample, sequenced in a study of identical twins. TCRdb reprocessed the 5' RACE reads with MiXCR, giving one entry per CDR3 protein. This table holds 700,000 to 950,000 distinct CDR3 sequences, approximately 13% found once. The sample was also linked to a second study, of yellow fever vaccine responses in identical twins.

Material: PBMCs. The origin of the receptors is a young woman in good health. CDR3s include the opening cysteine and the closing phenylalanine or tryptophan. D genes are given only for firm matches.

TRBJ2-7	TRBV7-2	.	CASTPTGFEQYF
TRBJ2-3	TRBV20-1	TRBD2	CSGPGLVTDTQYF
TRBJ1-2	TRBV15	TRBD1	CATSRADRGNGYTF
TRBJ2-5	TRBV5-1	.	CASSPGAAQETQYF
TRBJ1-6	TRBV4-1	.	CASSQDLKGNSPLHF
TRBJ2-3	TRBV11-2	.	CASGGASTDTQYF
TRBJ1-6	TRBV20-1	.	CSASTESSYNSPLHF
TRBJ2-3	TRBV7-8	TRBD2	CASSLTSGGALDTQYF
TRBJ1-1	TRBV3-1	.	CASSQDWGGVGTEAFF
TRBJ1-1	TRBV19	.	CASSSPGMYTEAFF
TRBJ2-1	TRBV7-9	.	CASSSSRSSYNEQFF
TRBJ2-1	TRBV15	.	CATSRAGQSYNEQFF
TRBJ2-1	TRBV7-9	TRBD2	CASSLTSGNYNEQFF
TRBJ2-7	TRBV10-3	.	CAISESTPGGEQYF
TRBJ2-1	TRBV2	.	CASSGWRDNEQFF
TRBJ2-3	TRBV29-1	.	CSVEDTSAHTDTQYF
TRBJ2-7	TRBV7-9	TRBD2	CASSFWLAGVTYEQYF
TRBJ2-3	TRBV3-1	.	CASSQKTRGGTDTQYF
TRBJ2-5	TRBV6-2/TRBV6-3	TRBD2	CASSPRGTPGLAVYQETQYF
TRBJ2-7	TRBV12-3/TRBV12-4	TRBD1	CASSTGVGEQYF
TRBJ2-1	TRBV12-3/TRBV12-4	.	CASSMGEQFNEQFF
TRBJ1-5	TRBV6-1	.	CASSDSYNQPQHF
TRBJ2-3	TRBV6-5	TRBD2	CASSYGLAGGPDTQYF
TRBJ1-4	TRBV9	.	CASSVGGQTNEKLFF
TRBJ2-5	TRBV12-3/TRBV12-4	.	CASSPTVSSQETQYF
TRBJ2-7	TRBV11-3	.	CASSSPREPNYEQYF
TRBJ1-1	TRBV27	.	CASTSFPGDTEAFF
TRBJ2-2	TRBV6-1	TRBD2	CASSEIVLAASELFF
TRBJ1-6	TRBV5-1	TRBD1	CASSPGTGGLGSPLHF
TRBJ2-2	TRBV2	.	CASSGERGGELFF
TRBJ2-1	TRBV7-3	TRBD2	CASSPGLAGLGEQFF
TRBJ2-3	TRBV5-1	.	CASSLWQGGDTQYF
TRBJ2-7	TRBV20-1	.	CSAGEGAYEQYF
TRBJ2-7	TRBV5-1	TRBD2	CASSLQRRENEQYF
TRBJ2-4	TRBV4-1	TRBD1	CASSQDNRGHLGKNIQYF
TRBJ1-1	TRBV4-1	.	CASSPTSGGGTEAFF
TRBJ2-7	TRBV9	TRBD2	CASSVDGTSGYEQYF
TRBJ2-1	TRBV24-1	TRBD2	CATSDSGTSDYNEQFF
TRBJ2-1	TRBV7-3	.	CASSPTYNNEQFF
TRBJ2-3	TRBV11-2	.	CASSQQNTYTDTQYF
TRBJ2-5	TRBV12-3/TRBV12-4	.	CASILILRGPETQYF
TRBJ2-3	TRBV7-6	TRBD2	CASSLLLQTSGGGADTQYF
TRBJ2-3	TRBV2	.	CASNRIDSRDTQYF
TRBJ1-3	TRBV25-1	TRBD1	CASSDTGGNENTIYF
TRBJ1-1	TRBV4-1	.	CASSQGARGAFF
TRBJ2-5	TRBV10-3	TRBD2	CAISDPTSGARTQYF
TRBJ1-4	TRBV5-1	.	CASSLMTDATNEKLFF
TRBJ2-1	TRBV4-1	.	CASSQDSPAVLDNEQFF
TRBJ2-6	TRBV18	.	CASSPGIAGANVLTF
TRBJ2-2	TRBV5-1	.	CASSLGDSSHTGELFF
TRBJ2-2	TRBV24-1	.	CATSDLDYPSTGELFF
TRBJ1-1	TRBV7-9	TRBD1	CASSPDRGPQAFF
TRBJ2-1	TRBV6-5	.	CASTSRPHEQFF
TRBJ2-2	TRBV24-1	.	CATSPPIVTGELFF